This T cell receptor beta chain was sequenced for a study of blood T cell repertoires in COVID-19. Germline CDR1 is SNHLY and CDR2 is FYNNEI. V dropped 4 bases and J dropped 4; count of bases not matched to a gene: 5. This CDR3 comprises 14 residues. Measured with immunoSEQ multiplex PCR; TCRdb has only the in-frame clones, and not every one. The sample holds 130,000 to 150,000 clones, almost 90% seen once. The chain recombines TRBV2 with TRBJ1-1, with 8 bases fitting TRBD1. This TCR was recovered from a man aged 45 to 65 with active or convalescent COVID-19. Input material: peripheral blood. In DNA, the CDR3 is TGTGCCAGCAGTGCCTCTACAGGGGGCACTGAAGCTTTCTTT. Translating it yields CASSASTGGTEAFF. The full variable domain, in which reference TRBV2 and TRBJ1-1 provide the parts outside the CDR3, is EPEVTQTPSHQVTQMGQEVILRCVPISNHLYFYWYRQILGQKVEFLVSFYNNEISEKSEIFDDQFSVERPDGSNFTLKIRSTKLEDSAMYFCASSASTGGTEAFFGQGTRLTVV.